This T cell receptor beta chain was captured by sequencing in a study of cytomegalovirus exposure and HLA in healthy donors. Germline V gene lookup returns CDR1 MNHEY and CDR2 SMNVEV (reference sequence). The CDR3 sequence is 16 residues long. Trimming took 5 bases from V and 2 from J; bases not matched to a gene: 11. Profiled with immunoSEQ multiplex PCR; TCRdb holds only in-frame clones, not every one. The sample lists about 110,000 clones; around nine tenths were seen once. For this clone: Its antigen remains unknown.

Study results and limitations: In vitro work confirmed that three CMV-associated chains recognize CMV antigens. Listed as cytomegalovirus-associated were 164 TCR beta chains.

The gene calls are TRBV27 and TRBJ1-2; 7 positions match TRBD1. Sequencing used PBMCs. The source is a woman in her 30s in good health and CMV-seropositive. The CDR3 protein is CASSHHPSTGNYGYTF. For the CDR3, the DNA is TGTGCCAGCAGTCACCACCCTTCGACAGGGAACTATGGCTACACCTTC.